This TCR beta chain is from a study of T cell responses to AZD1222 COVID-19 vaccine. Study results and caveats: Among spike-specific TCRs, nearly half reportedly target unmutated variant regions. Repertoire sampling occurred only after the peak T cell response. Spike-specific TCR breadth and depth grew following two AZD1222 doses.

Germline trimming cut 5 bases from V and 4 bases from J; bases unmatched to any gene: 2. CDR3 length: 12 residues. Per germline, CDR1 MDHEN and CDR2 SYDVKM. Only in-frame clones appear in the TCRdb table, and some are missing; sequencing was by immunoSEQ multiplex PCR. The sample holds about 180,000 clones, about nine tenths seen once. Concerning this clone itself: Its specificity is unknown.

The chain combines TRBV28 with TRBJ2-7, with 7 nucleotides matching TRBD1. Sample: peripheral blood, taken on day 0 of AZD1222 vaccination. The sequence derives from an adult in good health. The CDR3 protein is CASSGTVYEQYF. DNA of the CDR3: TGTGCCAGCAGTGGGACAGTTTACGAGCAGTACTTC.